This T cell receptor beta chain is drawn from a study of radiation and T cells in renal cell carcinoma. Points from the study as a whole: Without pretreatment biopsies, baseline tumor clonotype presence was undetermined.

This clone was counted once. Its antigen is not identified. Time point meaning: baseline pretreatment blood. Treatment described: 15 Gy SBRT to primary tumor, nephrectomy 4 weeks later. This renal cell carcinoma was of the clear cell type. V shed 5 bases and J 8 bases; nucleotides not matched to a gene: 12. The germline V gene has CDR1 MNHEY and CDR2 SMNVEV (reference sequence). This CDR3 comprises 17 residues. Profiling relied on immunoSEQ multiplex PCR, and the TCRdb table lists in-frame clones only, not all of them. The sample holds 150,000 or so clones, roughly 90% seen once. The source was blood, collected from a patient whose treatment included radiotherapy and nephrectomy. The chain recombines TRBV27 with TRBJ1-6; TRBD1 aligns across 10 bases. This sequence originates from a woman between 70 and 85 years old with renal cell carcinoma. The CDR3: CASSQTGGSKQDSPLHF. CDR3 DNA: TGTGCCAGCAGTCAGACAGGGGGCAGCAAGCAGGATTCACCCCTCCACTTT.